This T cell receptor (beta chain) was captured by sequencing in a study of cytomegalovirus exposure and HLA in healthy donors. The study, taken as a whole, reports: CMV serostatus was the only recorded immune exposure for donors. Indistinguishable V segments, including TRBV6-2 and TRBV6-3, were excluded.

Trimming pared 7 bases from V and 3 bases from J, leaving 12 bases between. Per germline, CDR1 LNHDA and CDR2 SQIVND (reference sequence). The CDR3 has 14 amino acids. In the case of this clone: Its specificity is unknown.

In the PCR, 60 Vbeta and 13 Jbeta primers were used. TCRdb's copy holds only in-frame clones and misses some; the assay was immunoSEQ multiplex PCR. This sample lists roughly 36,000 clones; its ten largest clones have 2.5% to 3.5%. The rearrangement links TRBV19 to TRBJ2-2; possible D gene TRBD1, 6 bases. The sequenced sample consisted of PBMCs. The receptor comes from a woman aged 25 to 39 in good health and CMV-seropositive. CDR3: CASNRNRDTGELFF. CDR3 nucleotide sequence: TGTGCCAGTAATCGGAACAGGGACACCGGGGAGCTGTTTTTT.